Presented here are 12 T cell receptor beta chains from one specimen sequenced in a study of T cell changes during pregnancy in multiple sclerosis. The protocol was immunoSEQ multiplex PCR, while the TCRdb copy is restricted to in-frame clones and leaves out a portion. The repertoire holds about 44,000 clones, with 90% to 97% as singletons. The sequencing here drew on peripheral blood, taken in the second trimester of pregnancy. The receptors originated from a female donor with multiple sclerosis, enrolled in a pregnancy study.

The chain combines TRBV30 with TRBJ1-1; possibly TRBD1 for D (6 bases). The CDR3 has 14 amino acids. Deletions cut 8 bases from V and 4 bases from J, with 20 bases between. The germline V gene has CDR1 GTSNPN and CDR2 SVGIG (reference sequence). Here the CDR3 DNA reads TGTGCCCGAACAGAACAGGGTTGGGGCACTGAAGCTTTCTTT. Protein product: CARTEQGWGTEAFF.

This chain joins TRBV6-5 and TRBJ2-1, with a tentative D call TRBD2 (5 bases). There are 14 residues in the CDR3. Germline lookup yields CDR1 MNHEY and CDR2 SVGAGI. The ends were cut back, 6 bases at V and 3 bases at J, with 12 bases in the middle. CDR3 loop: CASSPGIDYNEQFF. The CDR3 DNA sequence: TGTGCCAGCAGCCCGGGGATCGACTACAATGAGCAGTTCTTC.

This clone was seen a single time. This chain connects TRBV7-3 to TRBJ2-7; no firm D call. V lost 2 bases and J 2 bases, leaving 7 bases between the germline ends. The germline V gene has CDR1 SGHTA and CDR2 FQGTGA. The CDR3 covers 13 residues. The DNA for the CDR3 is TGTGCCAGCAGCTTAGCCCCTACCTACGAGCAGTACTTC. It is translated as CASSLAPTYEQYF.

The V call is TRBV5-4, the J call TRBJ2-7; TRBD2 aligns across 11 bases. Germline V gives CDR1 SGHNT, CDR2 YYREEE (reference sequence). V was pared by 3 bases and J by 4 bases, with 9 bases of the junction left unmatched. There are 16 residues in the CDR3. Written as DNA, the CDR3 is TGTGCCAGCAGCTCAGAACTAGCGGGAGTGATATACGAGCAGTACTTC. Translation: CASSSELAGVIYEQYF.

In nucleotides, the CDR3 is TGTGCCATCAGTGGTCCAGGGGGGACCGGGGAGCTGTTTTTT. Residues: CAISGPGGTGELFF. The chain joins TRBV10-3 to TRBJ2-2, with D possibly matching TRBD1 (7 bases). V was pared by 4 bases and J by 5 bases, with 11 bases between. The germline CDR1 and CDR2 sequences are ENHRY and SYGVKD. The CDR3 sequence is 14 residues long.

The chain joins TRBV15 to TRBJ2-5; perhaps TRBD1 as D (5 bases). The CDR3 sequence is 16 residues long. From germline, CDR1 is LNHNV and CDR2 YYDKDF (reference sequence). V was trimmed by 1 base and J by 1 base, leaving 13 bases between them. This CDR3 reads CATSRGGIGAQETQYF. The CDR3 DNA is TGTGCCACCAGCAGAGGTGGGATAGGGGCCCAAGAGACCCAGTACTTC.

This clone was recorded only once. The V call is TRBV15, the J call TRBJ1-1; a weak D match, TRBD1 (5 bases). This CDR3 comprises 14 residues. Germline CDR1 reads LNHNV; CDR2 reads YYDKDF (reference sequence). The V gene lost 5 bases and the J gene lost 4 bases, with 14 bases spanning the gap. The chain's CDR3 is CATSEEDRGTEAFF. The CDR3 DNA follows: TGTGCCACCAGCGAGGAAGATAGGGGCACTGAAGCTTTCTTT.

In the case of this clone: This sample includes further DNA sequences coding for the same CDR3. This chain's CDR3 is CASSLRGTEAFF. CDR3 nucleotides: TGTGCCAGCAGCTTGCGGGGGACTGAAGCTTTCTTT. V and J are TRBV11-1 and TRBJ1-1, with D maybe TRBD1 (5 bases). CDR1 is SGHAT and CDR2 is FQDESV in the germline V gene (reference sequence). The CDR3 sequence is 12 residues long. V was cut by 3 bases and J by 5 bases, with 7 bases left in between.

The gene calls are TRBV27 and TRBJ1-3, with D unresolved. The germline V gene has CDR1 MNHEY and CDR2 SMNVEV (reference sequence). Deletions cut 1 base from V and 3 bases from J, with 7 bases between. There are 14 residues in the CDR3. CDR3 DNA: TGTGCCAGCAGTTTATACGAGGGTGGAAACACCATATATTTT. This codes for CASSLYEGGNTIYF.

V is TRBV15 and J is TRBJ1-1; possible D gene TRBD1, 5 bases. Trimming removed 6 bases from V and 7 bases from J, with 12 bases in between. Germline V lookup: CDR1 LNHNV, CDR2 YYDKDF (reference sequence). This CDR3 region has 12 residues. CDR3 protein: CATSPGELEAFF. DNA of the CDR3: TGTGCCACCAGTCCGGGGGAGCTTGAAGCTTTCTTT.

This clone showed up just a few times. V usage is TRBV5-1 and J usage is TRBJ2-2; possible D gene TRBD2, 6 bases. Germline CDR1 is SGHRS and CDR2 is YFSETQ. Deletions cut 0 bases from V and 4 bases from J, with 10 bases between. The CDR3 contains 15 residues. The CDR3, as DNA: TGCGCCAGCAGCTTGGTGGCGGGGTCCACCGGGGAGCTGTTTTTT. Protein sequence: CASSLVAGSTGELFF.

This clone has a handful of counts. Here the CDR3 reads CASSPPGQGTFWNTEAFF. CDR3 DNA: TGTGCCAGCAGCCCGCCGGGACAGGGTACGTTTTGGAACACTGAAGCTTTCTTT. The chain is built from TRBV5-8 and TRBJ1-1; 9 nucleotides match TRBD1. V lost 4 bases, J lost 1 base, and 14 bases stayed unmatched. CDR3 length: 18 amino acids. Germline loops: CDR1 SGHTS, CDR2 YDEGEE.